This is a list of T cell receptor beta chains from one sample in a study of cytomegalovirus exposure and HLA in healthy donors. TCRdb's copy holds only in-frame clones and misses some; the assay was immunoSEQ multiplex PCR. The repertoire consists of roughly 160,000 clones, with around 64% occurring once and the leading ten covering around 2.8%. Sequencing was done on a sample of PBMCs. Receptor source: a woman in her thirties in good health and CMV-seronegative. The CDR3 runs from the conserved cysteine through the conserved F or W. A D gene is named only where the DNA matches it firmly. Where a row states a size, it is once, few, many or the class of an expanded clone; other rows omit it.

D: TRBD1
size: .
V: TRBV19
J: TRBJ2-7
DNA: TGTGCCAGTAGTGACCGGGACAGGACCTACGAGCAGTACTTC
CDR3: CASSDRDRTYEQYF

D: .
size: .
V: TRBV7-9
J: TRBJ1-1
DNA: TGTGCCAGCAGCCGGGGGGGGAACACTGAAGCTTTCTTT
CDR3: CASSRGGNTEAFF

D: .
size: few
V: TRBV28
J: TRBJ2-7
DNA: TGTGCCAGCAGTTTAGGCCGGGACTCCCTCTACGAGCAGTACTTC
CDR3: CASSLGRDSLYEQYF

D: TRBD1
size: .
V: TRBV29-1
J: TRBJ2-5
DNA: TGCAGCGGTGGACAGGGGAGGGAGACCCAGTACTTC
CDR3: CSGGQGRETQYF

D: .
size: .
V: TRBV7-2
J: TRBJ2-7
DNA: TGTGCCAGCAGCTTTCAGGGGTTTCGCGAGGAGCAGTACTTC
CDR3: CASSFQGFREEQYF

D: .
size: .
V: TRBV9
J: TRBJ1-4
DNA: TGTGCCAGCAGCGTGGGACTGCTACAGAGAGGGGCTAATGAAAAACTGTTTTTT
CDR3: CASSVGLLQRGANEKLFF

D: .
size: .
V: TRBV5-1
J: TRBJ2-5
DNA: TGCGCCAGCAGCTTGGCGCGGCAAGAGACCCAGTACTTC
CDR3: CASSLARQETQYF

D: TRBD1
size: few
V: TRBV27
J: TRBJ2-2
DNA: TGTGCCAGCAAGAGGGGGACAGGGCCGAGCACCGGGGAGCTGTTTTTT
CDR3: CASKRGTGPSTGELFF

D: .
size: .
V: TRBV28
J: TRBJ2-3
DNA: TGTGCCAGCAAACTCGGGGGTGGCACAGATACGCAGTATTTT
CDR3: CASKLGGGTDTQYF

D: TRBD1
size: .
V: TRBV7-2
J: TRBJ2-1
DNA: TGTGCCAGCAGCTCGACAGGGGGATACAATGAGCAGTTCTTC
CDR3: CASSSTGGYNEQFF

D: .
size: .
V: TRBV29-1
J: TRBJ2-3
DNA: TGCAGCGTTGTTGGAGCCACTAGCACAGATACGCAGTATTTT
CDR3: CSVVGATSTDTQYF

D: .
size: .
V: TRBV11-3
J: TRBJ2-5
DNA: TGTGCCAGCAGCTTACGGGGGGCCGTCCAAGAGACCCAGTACTTC
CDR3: CASSLRGAVQETQYF

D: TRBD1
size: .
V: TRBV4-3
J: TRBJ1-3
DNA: TGCGCCAGCAGCCAAGATCAAACAGGGGGAGGCTCTGGAAACACCATATATTTT
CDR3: CASSQDQTGGGSGNTIYF

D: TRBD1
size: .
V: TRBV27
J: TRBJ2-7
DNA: TGTGCCAGCAGTTTATTAGGGGGACAGGGGGCGGGCGAGCAGTACTTC
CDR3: CASSLLGGQGAGEQYF

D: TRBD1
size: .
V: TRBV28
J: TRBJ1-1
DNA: TGTGCCAGCAGTCCCCGAACAGGGGGCGATAGAGCTTTCTTT
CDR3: CASSPRTGGDRAFF

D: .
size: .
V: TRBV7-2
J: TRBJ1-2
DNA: TGTGCCAGCAGCTTAGCGACTGGCAACTATGGCTACACCTTC
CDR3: CASSLATGNYGYTF

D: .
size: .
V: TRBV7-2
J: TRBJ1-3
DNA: TGTGCCAGCAGCTTCAGTCAACCCTCTGGAAACACCATATATTTT
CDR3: CASSFSQPSGNTIYF

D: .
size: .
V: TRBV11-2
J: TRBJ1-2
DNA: TGTGCCAGCAGCTTTGGGCTACGAGATCATGGCTACACCTTC
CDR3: CASSFGLRDHGYTF

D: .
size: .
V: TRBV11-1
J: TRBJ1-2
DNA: TGTGCCAGCACAACAGGGAGGGATGGCTACACCTTC
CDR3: CASTTGRDGYTF

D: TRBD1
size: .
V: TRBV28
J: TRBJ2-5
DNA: TGTGCCAGCAGTTCACAAAGGACAGGGACGAAGACCCAGTACTTC
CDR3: CASSSQRTGTKTQYF

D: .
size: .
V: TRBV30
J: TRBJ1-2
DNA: TGTGCCTGGACCAGGCTTATGTATGGCTACACCTTC
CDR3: CAWTRLMYGYTF

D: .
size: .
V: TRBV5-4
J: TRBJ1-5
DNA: TGTGCCAGCAGCTTGGAGCCCAATCAGCCCCAGCATTTT
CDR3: CASSLEPNQPQHF

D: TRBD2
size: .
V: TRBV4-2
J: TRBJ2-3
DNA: TGTGCCAGCAGCCCACTAGCGGGGGGCACAGATACGCAGTATTTT
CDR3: CASSPLAGGTDTQYF

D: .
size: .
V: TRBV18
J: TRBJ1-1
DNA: TGTGCCAGCTCACCAGCCAGGTCGAACACTGAAGCTTTCTTT
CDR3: CASSPARSNTEAFF

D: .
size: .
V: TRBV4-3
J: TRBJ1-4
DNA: TGCGCCAGCAGCCAAGGCCTAGACAGGAATAATGAAAAACTGTTTTTT
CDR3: CASSQGLDRNNEKLFF

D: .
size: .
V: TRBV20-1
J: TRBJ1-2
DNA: TGCAGTGCCCTGGACTTTCCGGGCTACACCTTC
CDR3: CSALDFPGYTF

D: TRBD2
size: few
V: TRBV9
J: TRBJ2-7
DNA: TGTGCCAGCAGCGTCGGACTAGCGGGCTCCTACGAGCAGTACTTC
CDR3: CASSVGLAGSYEQYF